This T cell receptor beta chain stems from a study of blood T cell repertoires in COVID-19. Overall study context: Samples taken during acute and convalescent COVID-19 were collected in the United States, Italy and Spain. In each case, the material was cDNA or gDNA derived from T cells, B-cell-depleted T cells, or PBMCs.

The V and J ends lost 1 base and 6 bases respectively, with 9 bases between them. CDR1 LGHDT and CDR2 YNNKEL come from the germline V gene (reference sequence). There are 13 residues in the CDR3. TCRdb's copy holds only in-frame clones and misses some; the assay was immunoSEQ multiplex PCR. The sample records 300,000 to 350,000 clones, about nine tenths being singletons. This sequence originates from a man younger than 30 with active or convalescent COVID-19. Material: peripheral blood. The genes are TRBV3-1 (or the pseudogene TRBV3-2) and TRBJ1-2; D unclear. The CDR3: CASSQVAGDGYTF. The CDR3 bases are TGTGCCAGCAGCCAAGTGGCCGGGGATGGCTACACCTTC.